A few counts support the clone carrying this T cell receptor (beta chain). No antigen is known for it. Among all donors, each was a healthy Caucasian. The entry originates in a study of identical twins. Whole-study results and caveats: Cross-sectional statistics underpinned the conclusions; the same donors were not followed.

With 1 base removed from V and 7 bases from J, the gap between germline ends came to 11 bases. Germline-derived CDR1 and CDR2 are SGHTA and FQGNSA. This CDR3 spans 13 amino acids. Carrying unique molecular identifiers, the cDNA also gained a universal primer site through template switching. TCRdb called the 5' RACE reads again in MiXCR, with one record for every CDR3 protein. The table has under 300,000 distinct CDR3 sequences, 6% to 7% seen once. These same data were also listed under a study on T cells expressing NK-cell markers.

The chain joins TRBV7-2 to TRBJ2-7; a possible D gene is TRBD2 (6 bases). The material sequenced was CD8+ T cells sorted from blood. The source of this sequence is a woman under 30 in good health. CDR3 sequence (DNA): TGTGCCAGCAGCTTAGAGCCTGGGGGGGAGCAGTACTTC. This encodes CASSLEPGGEQYF.